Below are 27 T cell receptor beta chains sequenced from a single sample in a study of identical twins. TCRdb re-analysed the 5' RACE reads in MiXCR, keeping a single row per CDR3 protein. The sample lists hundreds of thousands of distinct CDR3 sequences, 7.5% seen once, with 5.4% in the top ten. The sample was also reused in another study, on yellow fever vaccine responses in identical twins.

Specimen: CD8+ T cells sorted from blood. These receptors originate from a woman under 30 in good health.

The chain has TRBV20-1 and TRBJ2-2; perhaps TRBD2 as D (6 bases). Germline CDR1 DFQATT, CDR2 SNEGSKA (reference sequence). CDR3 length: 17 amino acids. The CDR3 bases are TGCTGCGCTAGTTCACTAGCCCCCGGCGCGGGCACCGGGGAGCTGTTTTTT. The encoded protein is CCASSLAPGAGTGELFF.

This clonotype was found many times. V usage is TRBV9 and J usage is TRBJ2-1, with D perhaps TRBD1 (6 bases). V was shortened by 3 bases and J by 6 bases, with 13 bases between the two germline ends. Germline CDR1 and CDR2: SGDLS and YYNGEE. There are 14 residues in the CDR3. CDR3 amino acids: CASSGVGGRNEQFF. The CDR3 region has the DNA TGTGCCAGCAGCGGAGTAGGGGGTCGCAATGAGCAGTTCTTC.

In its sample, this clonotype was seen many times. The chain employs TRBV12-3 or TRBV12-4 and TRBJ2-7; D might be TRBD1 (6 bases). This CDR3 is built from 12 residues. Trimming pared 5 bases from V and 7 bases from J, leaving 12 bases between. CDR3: CASSKQGREQYF. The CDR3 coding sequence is TGTGCCAGCAGTAAACAGGGAAGAGAGCAGTACTTC.

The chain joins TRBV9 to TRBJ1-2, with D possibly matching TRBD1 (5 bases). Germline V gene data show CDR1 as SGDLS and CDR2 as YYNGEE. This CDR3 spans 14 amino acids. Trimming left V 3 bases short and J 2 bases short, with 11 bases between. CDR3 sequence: CASSAFNRNYGYTF. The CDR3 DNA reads TGTGCCAGCAGCGCCTTCAACAGGAACTATGGCTACACCTTC.

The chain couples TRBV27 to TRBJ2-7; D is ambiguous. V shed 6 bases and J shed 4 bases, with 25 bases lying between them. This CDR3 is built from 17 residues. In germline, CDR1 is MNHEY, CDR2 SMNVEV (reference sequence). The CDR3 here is CASSPPGPGLKVYEQYF. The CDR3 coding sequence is TGTGCCAGCAGCCCTCCAGGCCCCGGGTTGAAGGTTTACGAGCAGTACTTC.

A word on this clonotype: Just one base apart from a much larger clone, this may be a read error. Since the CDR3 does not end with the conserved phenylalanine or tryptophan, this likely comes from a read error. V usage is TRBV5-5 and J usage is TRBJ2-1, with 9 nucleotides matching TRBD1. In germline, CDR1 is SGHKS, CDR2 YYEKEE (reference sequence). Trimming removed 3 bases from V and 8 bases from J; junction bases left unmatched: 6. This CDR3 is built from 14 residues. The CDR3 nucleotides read TGTGCCAGCAGCTGGGACAGGGTGGCGGATGAGCAGTTCTTG. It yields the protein CASSWDRVADEQFL.

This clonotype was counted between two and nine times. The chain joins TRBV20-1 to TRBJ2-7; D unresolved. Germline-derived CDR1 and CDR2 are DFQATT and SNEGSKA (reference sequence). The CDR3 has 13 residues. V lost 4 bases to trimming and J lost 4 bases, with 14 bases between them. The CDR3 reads CSATLGQAYEQYV. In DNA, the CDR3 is TGCAGTGCTACTCTTGGGCAGGCATACGAGCAGTACGTC.

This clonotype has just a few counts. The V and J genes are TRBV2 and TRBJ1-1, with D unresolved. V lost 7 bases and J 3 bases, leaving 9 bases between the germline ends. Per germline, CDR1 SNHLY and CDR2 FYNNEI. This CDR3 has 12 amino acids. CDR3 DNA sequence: TGTGCCAGCACTTGGACGGACACTGAAGCTTTCTTT. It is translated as CASTWTDTEAFF.

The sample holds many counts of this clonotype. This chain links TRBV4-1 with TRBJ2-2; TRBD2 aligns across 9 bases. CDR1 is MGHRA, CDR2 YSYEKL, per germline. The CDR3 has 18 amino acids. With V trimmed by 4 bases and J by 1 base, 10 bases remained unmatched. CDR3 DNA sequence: TGCGCCAGCAGCCTCCTTGGGGGTAGCGGGAGGAACACCGGGGAGCTGTTTTTT. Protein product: CASSLLGGSGRNTGELFF.

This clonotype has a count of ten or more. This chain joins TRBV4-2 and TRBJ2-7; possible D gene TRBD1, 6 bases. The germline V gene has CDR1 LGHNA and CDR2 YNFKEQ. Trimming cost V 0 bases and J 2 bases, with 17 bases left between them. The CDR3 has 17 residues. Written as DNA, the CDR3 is TGTGCCAGCAGCCAAGAGTATCCAGGGGTGACGGCCTACGAGCAGTACTTC. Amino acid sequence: CASSQEYPGVTAYEQYF.

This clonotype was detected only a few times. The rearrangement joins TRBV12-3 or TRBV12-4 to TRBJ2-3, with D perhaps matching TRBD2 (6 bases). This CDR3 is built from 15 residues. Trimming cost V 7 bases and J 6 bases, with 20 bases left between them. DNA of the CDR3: TGTGCCAGCACCCCCGGAACGGGAGAGCGGGATACGCAGTATTTT. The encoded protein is CASTPGTGERDTQYF.

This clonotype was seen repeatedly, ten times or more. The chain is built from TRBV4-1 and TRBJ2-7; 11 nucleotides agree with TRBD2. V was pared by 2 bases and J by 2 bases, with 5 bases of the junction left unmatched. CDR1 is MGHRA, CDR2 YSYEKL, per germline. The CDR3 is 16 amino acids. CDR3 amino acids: CASSQITSGSPYEQYF. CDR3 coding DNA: TGCGCCAGCAGCCAAATCACTAGCGGGAGTCCCTACGAGCAGTACTTC.

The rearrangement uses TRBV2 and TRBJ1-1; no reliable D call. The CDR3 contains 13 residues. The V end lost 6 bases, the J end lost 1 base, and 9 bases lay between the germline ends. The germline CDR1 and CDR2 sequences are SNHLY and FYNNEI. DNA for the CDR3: TGTGCCAGCAGCTCCGCGAAGAACACTGAAGCTTTCTTT. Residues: CASSSAKNTEAFF.

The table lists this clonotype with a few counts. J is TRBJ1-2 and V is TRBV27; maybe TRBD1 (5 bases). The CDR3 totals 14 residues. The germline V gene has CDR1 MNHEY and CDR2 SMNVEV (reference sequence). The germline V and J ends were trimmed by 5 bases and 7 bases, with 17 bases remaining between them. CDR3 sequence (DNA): TGTGCCAGCAGTCTTAGGGGCGGCCCCATTGGCTACACCTTC. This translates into CASSLRGGPIGYTF.

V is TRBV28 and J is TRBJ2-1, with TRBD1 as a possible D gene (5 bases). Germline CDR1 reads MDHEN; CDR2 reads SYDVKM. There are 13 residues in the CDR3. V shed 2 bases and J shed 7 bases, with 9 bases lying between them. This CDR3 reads CASSLHDRNEQFF. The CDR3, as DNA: TGTGCCAGCAGTTTACACGACAGAAATGAGCAGTTCTTC.

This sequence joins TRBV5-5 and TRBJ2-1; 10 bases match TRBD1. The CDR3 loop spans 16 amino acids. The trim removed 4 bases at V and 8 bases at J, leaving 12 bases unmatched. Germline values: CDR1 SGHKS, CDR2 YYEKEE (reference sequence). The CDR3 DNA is TGTGCCAGCAGCCGACTGACAGGGGGCGGTGGAGATGAGCAGTTCTTC. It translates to CASSRLTGGGGDEQFF. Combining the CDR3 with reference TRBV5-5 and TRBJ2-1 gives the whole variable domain DAGVTQSPTHLIKTRGQQVTLRCSPISGHKSVSWYQQVLGQGPQFIFQYYEKEERGRGNFPDRFSARQFPNYSSELNVNALLLGDSALYLCASSRLTGGGGDEQFFGPGTRLTVL.

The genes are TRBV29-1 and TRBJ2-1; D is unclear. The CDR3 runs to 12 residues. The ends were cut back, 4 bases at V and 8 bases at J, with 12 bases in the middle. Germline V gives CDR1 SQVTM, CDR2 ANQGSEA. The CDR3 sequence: CSVAAATDEQFF. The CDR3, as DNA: TGCAGCGTTGCCGCGGCGACCGATGAGCAGTTCTTC.

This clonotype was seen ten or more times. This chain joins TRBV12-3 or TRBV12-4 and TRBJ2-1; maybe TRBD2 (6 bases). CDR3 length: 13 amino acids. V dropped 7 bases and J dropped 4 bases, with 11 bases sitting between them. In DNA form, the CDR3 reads TGTGCCAGCAAGTCTAGCGAATACAATGAGCAGTTCTTC. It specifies CASKSSEYNEQFF.

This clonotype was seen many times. The CDR3 spells CASSQTPGLSYEQYF. The CDR3 bases are TGCGCCAGCAGCCAAACTCCAGGATTGTCCTACGAGCAGTACTTC. The genes are TRBV4-1 and TRBJ2-7; no definite D call. V gave up 2 bases and J gave up 1 base, with 12 bases separating them. CDR1 MGHRA and CDR2 YSYEKL come from the germline V gene. The CDR3 contains 15 residues.

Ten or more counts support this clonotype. The CDR3 reads CASSSLLREFEQYF. CDR3 nucleotides: TGTGCCAGCAGCTCACTCTTGCGGGAGTTCGAGCAGTACTTC. The rearrangement links TRBV7-9 to TRBJ2-7, with 7 bases lining up with TRBD2. The CDR3 is made up of 14 amino acids. V shed 4 bases, J shed 6 bases, and the junction held 9 bases outside the gene matches. The germline V gene has CDR1 SEHNR and CDR2 FQNEAQ (reference sequence).

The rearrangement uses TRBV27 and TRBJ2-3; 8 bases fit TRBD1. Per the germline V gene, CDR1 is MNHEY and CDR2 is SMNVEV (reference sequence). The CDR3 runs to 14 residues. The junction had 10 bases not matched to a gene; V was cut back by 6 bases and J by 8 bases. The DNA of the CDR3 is TGTGCCAGCAGGGGGAGACAGGGGCGTTCTACGCAGTATTTT. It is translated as CASRGRQGRSTQYF.

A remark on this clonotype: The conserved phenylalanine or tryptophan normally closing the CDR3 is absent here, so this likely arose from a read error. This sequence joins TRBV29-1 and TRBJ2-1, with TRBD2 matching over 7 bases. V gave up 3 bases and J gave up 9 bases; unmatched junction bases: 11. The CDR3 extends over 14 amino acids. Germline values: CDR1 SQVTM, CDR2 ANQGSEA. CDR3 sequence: CSVDPGGAGVEQFL. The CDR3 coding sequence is TGCAGCGTTGACCCAGGAGGGGCGGGAGTTGAGCAGTTCTTA.

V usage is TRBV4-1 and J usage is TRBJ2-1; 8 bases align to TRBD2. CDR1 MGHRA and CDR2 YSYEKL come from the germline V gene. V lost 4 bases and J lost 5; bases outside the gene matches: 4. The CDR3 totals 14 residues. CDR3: CASSPSGGDNEQFF. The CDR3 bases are TGCGCCAGCAGCCCGTCGGGGGGGGACAATGAGCAGTTCTTC.

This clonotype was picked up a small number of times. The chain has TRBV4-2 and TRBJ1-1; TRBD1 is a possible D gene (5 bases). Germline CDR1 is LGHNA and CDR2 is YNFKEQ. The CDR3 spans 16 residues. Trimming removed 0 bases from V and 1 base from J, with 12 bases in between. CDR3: CASSQDWGRANTEAFF. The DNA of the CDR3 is TGTGCCAGCAGCCAAGATTGGGGCAGAGCGAACACTGAAGCTTTCTTT.

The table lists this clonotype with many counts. The CDR3 DNA sequence: TGTGCCACCAGCATGAGGACAGAGCCAACTAATGAAAAACTGTTTTTT. Protein product: CATSMRTEPTNEKLFF. The rearrangement joins TRBV15 to TRBJ1-4; D might be TRBD1 (6 bases). This CDR3 is 16 amino acids long. Trimming removed 4 bases from V and 0 bases from J, with 12 bases in between. Germline lookup yields CDR1 LNHNV and CDR2 YYDKDF (reference sequence).

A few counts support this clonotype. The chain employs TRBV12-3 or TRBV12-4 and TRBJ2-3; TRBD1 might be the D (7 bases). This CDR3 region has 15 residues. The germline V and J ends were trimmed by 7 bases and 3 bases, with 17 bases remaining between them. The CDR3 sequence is CASTSEGATTDTQYF. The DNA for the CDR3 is TGTGCCAGCACCTCGGAGGGGGCGACTACAGATACGCAGTATTTT.

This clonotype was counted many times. The CDR3 bases are TGTGCCAGCAGAATCAGGGGGATCCCTCAGCCCCAGCATTTT. Translated, it gives CASRIRGIPQPQHF. This chain uses TRBV7-4 with TRBJ1-5, with 7 bases fitting TRBD1. This CDR3 has 14 residues. Germline trimming cut 6 bases from V and 6 bases from J; bases unmatched to any gene: 8. Germline V gene data show CDR1 as SGHVT and CDR2 as SQSDAQ.